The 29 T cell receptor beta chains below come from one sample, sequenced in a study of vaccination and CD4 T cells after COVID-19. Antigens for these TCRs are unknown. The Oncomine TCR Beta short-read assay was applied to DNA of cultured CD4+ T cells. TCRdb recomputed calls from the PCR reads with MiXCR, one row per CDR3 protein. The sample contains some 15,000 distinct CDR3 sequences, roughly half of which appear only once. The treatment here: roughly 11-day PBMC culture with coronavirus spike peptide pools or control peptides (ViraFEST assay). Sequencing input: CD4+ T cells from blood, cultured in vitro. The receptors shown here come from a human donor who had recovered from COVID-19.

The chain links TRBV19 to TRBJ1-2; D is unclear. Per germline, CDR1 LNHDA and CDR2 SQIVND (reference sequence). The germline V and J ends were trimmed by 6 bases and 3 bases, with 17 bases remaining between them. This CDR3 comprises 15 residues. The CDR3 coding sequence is TGTGCCAGTAGAAACCGGGTCAGCTCCGACTATGGCTACACCTTC. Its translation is CASRNRVSSDYGYTF.

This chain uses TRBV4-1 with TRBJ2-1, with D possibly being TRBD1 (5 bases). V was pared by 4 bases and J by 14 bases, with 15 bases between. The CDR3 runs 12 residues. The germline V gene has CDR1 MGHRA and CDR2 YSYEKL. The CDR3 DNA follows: TGCGCCAGCAGCCGCCCAGGGTCGCCAGAGTTCTTC. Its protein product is CASSRPGSPEFF.

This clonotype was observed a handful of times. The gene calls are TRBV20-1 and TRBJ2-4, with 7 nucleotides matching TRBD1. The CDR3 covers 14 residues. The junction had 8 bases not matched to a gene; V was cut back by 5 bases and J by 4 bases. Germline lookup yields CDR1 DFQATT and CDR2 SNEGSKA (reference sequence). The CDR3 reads CSAERGLGKNIQYF. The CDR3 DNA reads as TGCAGTGCTGAGAGGGGGCTGGGAAAAAACATTCAGTACTTC.

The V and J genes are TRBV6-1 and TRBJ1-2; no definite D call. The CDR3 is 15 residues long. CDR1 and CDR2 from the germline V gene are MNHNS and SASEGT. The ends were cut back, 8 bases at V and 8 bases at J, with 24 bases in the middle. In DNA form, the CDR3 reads TGTGCCAGCTCCGAAGGCGGCAGCGCCTCGAAGGGCTACACCTTC. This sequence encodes CASSEGGSASKGYTF.

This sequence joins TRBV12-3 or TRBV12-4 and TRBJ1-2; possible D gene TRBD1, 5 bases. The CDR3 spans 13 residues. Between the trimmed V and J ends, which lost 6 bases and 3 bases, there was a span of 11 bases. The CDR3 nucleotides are TGTGCCAGCAGCAGGGTTCAGGACTATGGCTACACCTTC. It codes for CASSRVQDYGYTF.

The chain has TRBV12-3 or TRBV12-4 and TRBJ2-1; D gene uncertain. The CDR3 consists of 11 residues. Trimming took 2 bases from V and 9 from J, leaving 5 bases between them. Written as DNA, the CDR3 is TGTGCCAGCAGTTTAAATTCTGAGCAGTTCTTC. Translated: CASSLNSEQFF.

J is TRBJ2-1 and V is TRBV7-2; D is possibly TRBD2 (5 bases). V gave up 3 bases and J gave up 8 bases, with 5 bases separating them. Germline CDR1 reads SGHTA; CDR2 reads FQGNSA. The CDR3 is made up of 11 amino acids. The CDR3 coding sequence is TGTGCCAGCAGCTTGGAGGATGAGCAGTTCTTC. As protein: CASSLEDEQFF. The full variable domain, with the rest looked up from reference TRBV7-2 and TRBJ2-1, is GAGVSQSPSNKVTEKGKDVELRCDPISGHTALYWYRQSLGQGLEFLIYFQGNSAPDKSGLPSDRFSAERTGGSVSTLTIQRTQQEDSAVYLCASSLEDEQFFGPGTRLTVL.

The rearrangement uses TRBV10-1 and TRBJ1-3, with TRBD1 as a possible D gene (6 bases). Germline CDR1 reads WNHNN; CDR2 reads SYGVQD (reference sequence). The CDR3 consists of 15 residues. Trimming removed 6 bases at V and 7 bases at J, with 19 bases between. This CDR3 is CASRLQGRHSNTIYF. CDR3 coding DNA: TGCGCCAGCAGGCTCCAGGGGAGGCATTCGAACACCATATATTTT.

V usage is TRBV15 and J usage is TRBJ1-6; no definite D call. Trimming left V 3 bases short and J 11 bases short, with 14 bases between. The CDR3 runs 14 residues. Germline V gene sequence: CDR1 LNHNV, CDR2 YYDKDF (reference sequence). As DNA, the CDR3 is TGTGCCACCAGCAGTGGTGGGATGGAAACACCCCTCCACTTT. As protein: CATSSGGMETPLHF.

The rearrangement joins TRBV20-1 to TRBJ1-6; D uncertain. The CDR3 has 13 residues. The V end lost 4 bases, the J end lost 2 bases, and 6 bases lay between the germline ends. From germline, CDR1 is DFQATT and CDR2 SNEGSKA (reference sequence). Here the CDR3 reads CSAIGAYNSPLHF. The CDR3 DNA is TGCAGTGCTATTGGAGCCTATAATTCACCCCTCCACTTT.

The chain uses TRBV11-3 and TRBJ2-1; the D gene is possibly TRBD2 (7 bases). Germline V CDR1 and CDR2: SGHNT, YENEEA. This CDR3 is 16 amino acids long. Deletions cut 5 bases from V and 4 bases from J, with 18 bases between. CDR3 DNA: TGTGCCAGCAGCCCAAGCACAGCGGGGACATACAATGAGCAGTTCTTC. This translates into CASSPSTAGTYNEQFF.

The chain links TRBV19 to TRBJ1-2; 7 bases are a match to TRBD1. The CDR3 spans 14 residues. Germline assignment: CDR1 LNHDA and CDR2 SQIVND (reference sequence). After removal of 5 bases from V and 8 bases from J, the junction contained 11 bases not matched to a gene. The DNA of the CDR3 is TGTGCCAGTAGTCCCCTCGACAGGGCTTCGGGCTACACCTTC. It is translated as CASSPLDRASGYTF. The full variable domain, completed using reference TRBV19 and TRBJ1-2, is DGGITQSPKYLFRKEGQNVTLSCEQNLNHDAMYWYRQDPGQGLRLIYYSQIVNDFQKGDIAEGYSVSREKKESFPLTVTSAQKNPTAFYLCASSPLDRASGYTFGSGTRLTVV.

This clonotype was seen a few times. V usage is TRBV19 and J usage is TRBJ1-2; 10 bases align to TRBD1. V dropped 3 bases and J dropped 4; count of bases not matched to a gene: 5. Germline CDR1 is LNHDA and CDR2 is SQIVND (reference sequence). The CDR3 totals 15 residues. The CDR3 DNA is TGTGCCAGTAGTATTAGAGGACAGGGGGGCTATGGCTACACCTTC. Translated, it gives CASSIRGQGGYGYTF.

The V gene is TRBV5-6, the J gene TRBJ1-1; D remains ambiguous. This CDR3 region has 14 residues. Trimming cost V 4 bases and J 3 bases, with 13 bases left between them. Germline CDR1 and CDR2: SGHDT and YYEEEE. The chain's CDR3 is CASSPTGMHTEAFF. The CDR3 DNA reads TGTGCCAGCAGCCCCACGGGGATGCACACTGAAGCTTTCTTT.

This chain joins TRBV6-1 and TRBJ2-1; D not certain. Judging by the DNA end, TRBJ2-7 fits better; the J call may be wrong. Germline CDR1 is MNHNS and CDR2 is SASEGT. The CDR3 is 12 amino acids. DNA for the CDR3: TGTGCCAGCCGGGTGACTTGGGGCGAGCAGTACTTC. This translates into CASRVTWGEQYF.

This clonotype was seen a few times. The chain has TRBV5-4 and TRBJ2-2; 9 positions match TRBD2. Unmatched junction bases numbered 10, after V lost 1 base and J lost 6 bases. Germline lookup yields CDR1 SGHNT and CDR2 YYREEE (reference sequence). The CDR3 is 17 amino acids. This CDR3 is CASSLPGGGRASGELFF. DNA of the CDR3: TGTGCCAGCAGCTTGCCGGGCGGCGGGAGGGCGTCCGGGGAGCTGTTTTTT.

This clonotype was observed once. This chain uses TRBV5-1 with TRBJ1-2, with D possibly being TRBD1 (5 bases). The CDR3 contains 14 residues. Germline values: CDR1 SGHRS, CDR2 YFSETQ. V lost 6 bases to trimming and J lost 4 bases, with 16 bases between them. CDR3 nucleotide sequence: TGCGCCAGCACAAGTGGGCAGGGACTCTATGGCTACACCTTC. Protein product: CASTSGQGLYGYTF.

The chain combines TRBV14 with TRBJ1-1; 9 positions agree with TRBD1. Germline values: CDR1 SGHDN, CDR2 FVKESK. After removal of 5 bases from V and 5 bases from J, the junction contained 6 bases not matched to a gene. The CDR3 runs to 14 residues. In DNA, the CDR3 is TGTGCCAGCAGCGTGGCGACAGGGGGAACTGAAGCTTTCTTT. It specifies CASSVATGGTEAFF.

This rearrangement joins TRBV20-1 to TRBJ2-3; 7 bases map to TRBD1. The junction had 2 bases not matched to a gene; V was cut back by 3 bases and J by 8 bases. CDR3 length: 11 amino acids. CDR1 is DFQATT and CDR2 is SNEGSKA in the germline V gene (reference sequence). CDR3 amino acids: CSARSGGTQYF. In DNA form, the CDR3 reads TGCAGTGCTAGGTCAGGGGGTACGCAGTATTTT.

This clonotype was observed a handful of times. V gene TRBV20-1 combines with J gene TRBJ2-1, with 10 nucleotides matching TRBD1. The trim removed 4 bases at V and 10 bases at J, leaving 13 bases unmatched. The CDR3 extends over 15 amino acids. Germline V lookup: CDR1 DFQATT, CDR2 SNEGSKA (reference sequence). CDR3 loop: CSAIGQGVGPSEQFF. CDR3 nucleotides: TGCAGTGCTATAGGACAGGGGGTAGGACCCTCCGAGCAGTTCTTC.

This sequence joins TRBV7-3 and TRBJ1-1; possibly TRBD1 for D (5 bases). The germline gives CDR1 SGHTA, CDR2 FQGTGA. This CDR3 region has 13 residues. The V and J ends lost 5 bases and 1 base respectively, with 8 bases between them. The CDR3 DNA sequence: TGTGCCAGCAGCACTCAGGGGAACACTGAAGCTTTCTTT. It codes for CASSTQGNTEAFF.

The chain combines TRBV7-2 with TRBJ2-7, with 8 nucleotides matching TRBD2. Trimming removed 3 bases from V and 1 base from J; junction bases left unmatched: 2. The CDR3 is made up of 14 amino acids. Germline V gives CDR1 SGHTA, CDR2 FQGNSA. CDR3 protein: CASSFREGSYEQYF. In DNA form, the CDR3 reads TGTGCCAGCAGCTTTCGGGAGGGTTCCTACGAGCAGTACTTC.

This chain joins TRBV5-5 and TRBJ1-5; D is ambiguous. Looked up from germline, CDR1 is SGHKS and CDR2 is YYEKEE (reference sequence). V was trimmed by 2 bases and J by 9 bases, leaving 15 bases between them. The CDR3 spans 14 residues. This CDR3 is CASSFLGTDGPQHF. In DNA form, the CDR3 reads TGTGCCAGCAGCTTTTTAGGCACCGATGGGCCCCAGCATTTT.

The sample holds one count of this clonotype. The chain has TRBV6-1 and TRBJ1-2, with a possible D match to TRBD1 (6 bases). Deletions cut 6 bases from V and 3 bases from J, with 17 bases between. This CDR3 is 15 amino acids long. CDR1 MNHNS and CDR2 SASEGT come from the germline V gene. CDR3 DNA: TGTGCCAGCAGAAGTCCATCACAGGGAGACTATGGCTACACCTTC. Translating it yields CASRSPSQGDYGYTF.

In DNA, the CDR3 is TGTGCCAGCAGCCAAGATCCTCCGGGACAGGGTAGCAATCAGCCCCAGCATTTT. This translates into CASSQDPPGQGSNQPQHF. This chain links TRBV4-2 with TRBJ1-5, with TRBD1 matching 9 bases. This CDR3 has 18 amino acids. CDR1 is LGHNA and CDR2 is YNFKEQ in the germline V gene. The V segment lost 0 bases and the J segment 0 bases; nucleotides outside the gene matches: 6.

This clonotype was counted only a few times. The DNA of the CDR3 is TGTGCCAGCACCTGGGGGGATTTGTCCTACGAGCAGTACTTC. Residues: CASTWGDLSYEQYF. V usage is TRBV2 and J usage is TRBJ2-7, with D possibly TRBD2 on 6 matching bases. Germline assignment: CDR1 SNHLY and CDR2 FYNNEI. This CDR3 contains 14 residues. Trimming cost V 7 bases and J 1 base, with 14 bases left between them.

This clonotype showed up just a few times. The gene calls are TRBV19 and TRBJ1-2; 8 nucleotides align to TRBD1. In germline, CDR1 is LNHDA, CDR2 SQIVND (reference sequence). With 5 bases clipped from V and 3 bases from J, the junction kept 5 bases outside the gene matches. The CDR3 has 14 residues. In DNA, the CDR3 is TGTGCCAGTAGTCCCGGGACAGGAGACTATGGCTACACCTTC. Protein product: CASSPGTGDYGYTF.

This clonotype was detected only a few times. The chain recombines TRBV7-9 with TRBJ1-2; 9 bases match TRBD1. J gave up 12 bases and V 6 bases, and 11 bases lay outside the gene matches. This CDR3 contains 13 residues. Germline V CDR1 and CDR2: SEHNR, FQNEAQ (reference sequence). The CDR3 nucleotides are TGTGCCAGCAGACCTGGAGGACAGGGGTTGAACACCTTC. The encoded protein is CASRPGGQGLNTF.

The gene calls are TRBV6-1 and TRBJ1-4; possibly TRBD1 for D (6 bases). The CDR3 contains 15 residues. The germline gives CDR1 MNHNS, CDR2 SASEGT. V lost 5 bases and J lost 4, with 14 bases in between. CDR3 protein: CASSITGSHNEKLFF. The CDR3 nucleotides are TGTGCCAGCAGTATTACAGGGAGCCATAATGAAAAACTGTTTTTT.